Here is one TCR beta chain with its context. Its antigen is not identified. The CDR3 covers 13 residues. The germline CDR1 and CDR2 sequences are SEHNR and FQNEAQ (reference sequence). Trimming removed 1 base from V and 10 bases from J, with 11 bases in between. The primer mix had 60 Vbeta and 13 Jbeta primers. TCRdb keeps only in-frame clones here, not all; method: immunoSEQ multiplex PCR. The table lists fewer than 250,000 clones, almost 75% of them singletons, with less than 4% in the top ten. The sample belongs to a study of cytomegalovirus exposure and HLA in healthy donors. Overall study results and limits: An analysis that was carried out later associated fewer than 20,000 TCR beta sequences with HLA alleles at 0.05 false discovery rate. The records held CMV serostatus as the only immune exposure information.

Sequenced: PBMCs. This sequence joins TRBV7-9 and TRBJ2-1, with D hard to call. The TCR sequence derives from a woman in her thirties in good health and CMV-seropositive. The CDR3 reads CASSLGSAREQFF. The CDR3, as DNA: TGTGCCAGCAGCTTAGGGTCAGCGAGGGAGCAGTTCTTC.